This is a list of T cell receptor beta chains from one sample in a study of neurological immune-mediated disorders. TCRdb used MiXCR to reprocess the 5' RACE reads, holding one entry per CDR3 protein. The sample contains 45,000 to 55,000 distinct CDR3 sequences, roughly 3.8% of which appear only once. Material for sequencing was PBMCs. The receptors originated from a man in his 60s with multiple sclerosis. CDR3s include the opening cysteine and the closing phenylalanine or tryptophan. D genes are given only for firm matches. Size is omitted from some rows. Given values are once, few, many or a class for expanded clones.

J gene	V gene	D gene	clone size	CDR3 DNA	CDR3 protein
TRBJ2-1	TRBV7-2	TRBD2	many	TGTGCCAGCAATCCGGGGGGGTTCAATGAGCAGTTCTTC	CASNPGGFNEQFF
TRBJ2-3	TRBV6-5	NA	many	TGTGCCAGCGGATACAGGGAGGCAGATACGCAGTATTTT	CASGYREADTQYF
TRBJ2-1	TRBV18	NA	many	TGTGCCAGCTCACAGGATACCTACAATGAGCAGTTCTTC	CASSQDTYNEQFF
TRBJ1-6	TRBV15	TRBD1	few	TGTGCCACCAGCAGAGGACAGGGGAATTCACCCCTCCACTTT	CATSRGQGNSPLHF
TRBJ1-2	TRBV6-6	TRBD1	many	TGTGCCAGCAGTTACCTACAGGGGGGCTATGGCTACACCTTC	CASSYLQGGYGYTF
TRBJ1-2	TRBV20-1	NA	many	TGCAGTGCTAGAGATACGCGGGACACCTATGGCTACACCTTC	CSARDTRDTYGYTF
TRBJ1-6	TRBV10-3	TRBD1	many	TGTGCCATCAGTGAGTTGGCGGCAGGGGGAGAAAATTCACCCCTCCACTTT	CAISELAAGGENSPLHF
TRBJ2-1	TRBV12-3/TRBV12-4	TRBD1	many	TGTGCCAGCAGGCGCCGGGACAGGGGGCTCTACAATGAGCAGTTCTTC	CASRRRDRGLYNEQFF
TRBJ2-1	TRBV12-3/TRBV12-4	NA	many	TGTGCCAGCAGTTTCTCGCGATCCTACAATGAGCAGTTCTTC	CASSFSRSYNEQFF
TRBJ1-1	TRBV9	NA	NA	TGTGCCAGCAGCGGGGGCCAGAGGACTGAAGCTTTCTTT	CASSGGQRTEAFF
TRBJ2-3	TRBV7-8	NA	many	TGTGCCAGCAGCACACAAACAGATACGCAGTATTTT	CASSTQTDTQYF
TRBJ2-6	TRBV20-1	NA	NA	TGCAGTGCTAGAGGGGACCCGCACTCTGGGGCCAACGTCCTGACTTTC	CSARGDPHSGANVLTF
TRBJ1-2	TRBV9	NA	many	TGTGCCAGCAGCGTAGGGGGTTTCCAGGATGGCTATGGCTACACCTTC	CASSVGGFQDGYGYTF
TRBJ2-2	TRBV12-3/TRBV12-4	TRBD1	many	TGTGCCAGCGGATATTGGACAGGCGGGGAGCTGTTTTTT	CASGYWTGGELFF
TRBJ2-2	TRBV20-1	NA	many	TGCAGTGCTAGGGAGACCCGCTTCGCCGGGGAGCTGTTTTTT	CSARETRFAGELFF
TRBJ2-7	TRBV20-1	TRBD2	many	TGCAGTGCTAGAGATAGGCGGCGGGAGTTCTACGAGCAGTACTTC	CSARDRRREFYEQYF
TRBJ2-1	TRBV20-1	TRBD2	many	TGCAGTGCTCAGAGCGGGAACCCCCCCAATGAGCAGTTCTTC	CSAQSGNPPNEQFF
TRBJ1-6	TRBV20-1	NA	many	TGCAGTGCTAGAGGCGGGGGAACCTATAATTCACCCCTCCACTTT	CSARGGGTYNSPLHF
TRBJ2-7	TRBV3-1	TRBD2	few	TGTGCCAGCAGCCATTCAGCGGGGTCGTGGGCGCAATACGAGCAGTACTTC	CASSHSAGSWAQYEQYF
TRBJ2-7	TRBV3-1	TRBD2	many	TGTGCCAGCAGCCAGAGGACTAGTAAACACGAGCAGTACTTC	CASSQRTSKHEQYF
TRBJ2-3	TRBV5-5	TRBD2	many	TGTGCCAGCAGCCCCAAACCCGGACTAGCGGGGGTTAGAGATACGCAGTATTTT	CASSPKPGLAGVRDTQYF
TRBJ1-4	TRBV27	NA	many	TGTGCCAGCAGTTCCACGGGAGGCCGAAATGAAAAACTGTTTTTT	CASSSTGGRNEKLFF
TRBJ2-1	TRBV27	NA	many	TGTGCCACCACTCGGGGGGCAGGGTACAATGAGCAGTTCTTC	CATTRGAGYNEQFF
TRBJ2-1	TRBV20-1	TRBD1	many	TGCAGTGCCCAGGACAGGGGGCGATCCCACTACAATGAGCAGTTCTTC	CSAQDRGRSHYNEQFF
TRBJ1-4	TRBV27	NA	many	TGTGCCAGCAGTCTGACAGTCCGTGAACTAAAACTGTTTTTT	CASSLTVRELKLFF
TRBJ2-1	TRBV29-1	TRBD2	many	TGCACCGTAGCGGGGGGTACCGACAATGAGCAGTTCTTC	CTVAGGTDNEQFF
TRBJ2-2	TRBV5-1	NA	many	TGCGCCAGCAACACGGAGGGCCACCCGAACACCGGGGAGCTGTTTTTT	CASNTEGHPNTGELFF
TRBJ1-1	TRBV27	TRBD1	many	TGTGCCAGCAGTCCCACTTGGGACAGGGCGGCTTTCTTT	CASSPTWDRAAFF
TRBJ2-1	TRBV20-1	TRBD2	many	TGCAGTGCTGGGACTAGCGGGGGGGCCTCGTTCTTC	CSAGTSGGASFF
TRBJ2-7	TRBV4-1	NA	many	TGCGCCAGCAGCCAAGAGAAGGGGAGCGAGCAGTACTTC	CASSQEKGSEQYF
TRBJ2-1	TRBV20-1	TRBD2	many	TGCAGTGCTGCGGGGGGGACTAGCAGCCTGAATGAGCAGTTCTTC	CSAAGGTSSLNEQFF
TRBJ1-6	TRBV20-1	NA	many	TGCAGTGCTAGGGGGGTGATCTCCTATAATTCACCCCTCCACTTT	CSARGVISYNSPLHF
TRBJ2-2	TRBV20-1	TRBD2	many	TGCAGTGCTAGAGGCTTCGGCGGGGGGGCCGTCATAGGGGAGCTGTTTTTT	CSARGFGGGAVIGELFF
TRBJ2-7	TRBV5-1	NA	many	TGCGCCAGCAGCTTGGACAATCACGAGCAGTACTTC	CASSLDNHEQYF
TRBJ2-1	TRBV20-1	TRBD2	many	TGCAGTGGACTAGCGCCAGGGAATGAGCAGTTCTTC	CSGLAPGNEQFF
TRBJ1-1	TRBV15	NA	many	TGTGCCACCAGCCTCCTTAACAAGGGGGACACTGAAGCTTTCTTT	CATSLLNKGDTEAFF
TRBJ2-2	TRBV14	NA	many	TGTGCCAGCAGCCCGGGACACCGCACCGGGGAGCTGTTTTTT	CASSPGHRTGELFF
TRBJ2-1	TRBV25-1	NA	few	TGTGCCAGTATACCGGACCCCAGCCCCTACAATGAGCAGTTCTTC	CASIPDPSPYNEQFF
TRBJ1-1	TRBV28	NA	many	TGTGCCAGCAGGCTCAACACTGAAGCTTTCTTT	CASRLNTEAFF
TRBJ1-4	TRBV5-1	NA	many	TGCGCCAGCAGCTTGGGACAGGTCGCGGGGGAACTGTTTTTT	CASSLGQVAGELFF
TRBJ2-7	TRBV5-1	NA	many	TGCGCCAGCAGCTTGGTAGCAGGGGACGCCTACGAGCAGTACTTC	CASSLVAGDAYEQYF
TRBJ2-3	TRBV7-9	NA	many	TGTGCCAGCTCCTCCTTAACAGATACGCAGTATTTT	CASSSLTDTQYF
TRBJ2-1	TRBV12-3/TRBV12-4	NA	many	TGTGCCAGCAGTTTTCTGAGTAGTATGTACAATGAGCAGTTCTTC	CASSFLSSMYNEQFF
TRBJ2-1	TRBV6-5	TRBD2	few	TGTGCCAGCAGTTCGACTAGCGGCAGCTCCTACAATGAGCAGTTCTTC	CASSSTSGSSYNEQFF
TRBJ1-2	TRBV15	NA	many	TGTGCCACCAGCAGAGATACCAGGGGCCTCAACTATGGCTACACCTTC	CATSRDTRGLNYGYTF
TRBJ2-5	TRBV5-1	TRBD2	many	TGCGCCAGCAGCCTCGGAATGGTAGCGGGGGTAGAGACCCAGTACTTC	CASSLGMVAGVETQYF
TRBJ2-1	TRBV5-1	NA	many	TGCGCCAGCAGAATCGACGGCTACAATGAGCAGTTCTTC	CASRIDGYNEQFF
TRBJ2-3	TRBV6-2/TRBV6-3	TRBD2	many	TGTGCCAGCCGGCGAAGCGGGATCTGGGATACGCAGTATTTT	CASRRSGIWDTQYF
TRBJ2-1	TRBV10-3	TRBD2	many	TGTGCCATCAGTGAGTCAGGGCGGCTAGCGGGGTTCTACAATGAGCAGTTCTTC	CAISESGRLAGFYNEQFF
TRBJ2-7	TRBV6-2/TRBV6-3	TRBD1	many	TGTGCCAGCAGTTACCGAAGACAGGGCTACGAGCAGTACTTC	CASSYRRQGYEQYF
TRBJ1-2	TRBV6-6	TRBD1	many	TGTGCCAGCAGTTACTCGACAGGGGGCGACTATGGCTACACCTTC	CASSYSTGGDYGYTF
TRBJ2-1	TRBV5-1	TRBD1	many	TGCGCCAGCAGCCCCGGGACAGGGTCCTACAATGAGCAGTTCTTC	CASSPGTGSYNEQFF
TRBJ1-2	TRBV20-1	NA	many	TGCAGTGCCGGGGCTGGCTACACCTTC	CSAGAGYTF